This record looks at one T cell receptor (beta chain) sequence and its context. CDR1 and CDR2 from the germline V gene are SGHTA and FQGTGA. CDR3 length: 16 amino acids. V was clipped by 2 bases and J by 0 bases, with 10 bases between them. This specimen belongs to a study of blood T cell repertoires in COVID-19. In the study overall: COVID-19 samples, acute and convalescent, were from the United States, Italy and Spain.

Original processing notes: Estimation of nucleated cell counts relied on the amplification of reference gene primers. Repertoires were generated with immunoSEQ multiplex PCR, while TCRdb's copy carries only in-frame clones and drops some. Clonal size and the V and J genes are those of that table, whereas D and trimming came from the DNA. The sample has around 140,000 clones, around 86% seen once. The sample was peripheral blood. The sequence was collected from a woman in her fifties or sixties with active or convalescent COVID-19. The rearrangement links TRBV7-3 to TRBJ2-2; weak D call: TRBD1 (7 bases). CDR3 loop: CASSLQGGSNTGELFF. The CDR3 DNA follows: TGTGCCAGCAGCTTACAGGGGGGCTCGAACACCGGGGAGCTGTTTTTT.